These 27 T cell receptor beta chains were sequenced from one sample in a study of T-cell memory formation after mild COVID-19. TCRdb independently ran MiXCR on the 5' RACE reads; one entry per CDR3 protein. The profile shows 290,000 or so distinct CDR3 sequences, roughly a fifth of them singletons. The sequenced sample was PBMCs or a T cell subset sorted from them (not recorded which). The receptors derive from a man aged 18-30 years who had mild COVID-19 (a few samples of this study predate the infection). Cell type and time point are not known.

V and J are TRBV5-6 and TRBJ1-1; tentative D call: TRBD1 (6 bases). There are 15 residues in the CDR3. The V end lost 3 bases, the J end lost 0 bases, and 12 bases lay between the germline ends. CDR1 and CDR2 from the germline V gene are SGHDT and YYEEEE. This CDR3 is CASSSLDRMNTEAFF. Written as DNA, the CDR3 is TGTGCCAGCAGCTCACTCGACAGGATGAACACTGAAGCTTTCTTT.

This clonotype has just a few counts. The chain carries TRBV24-1 and TRBJ2-2, with a tentative D call TRBD1 (6 bases). Between the trimmed V and J ends, which lost 4 bases and 7 bases, there was a span of 12 bases. This CDR3 comprises 14 residues. The V gene's germline CDR1 is KGHDR and CDR2 SFDVKD. The DNA for the CDR3 is TGTGCCACCAGTGACCGGACAGTCGGCGGGGAGCTGTTTTTT. Encoded protein: CATSDRTVGGELFF.

Only a few counts were recorded for this clonotype. The chain is built from TRBV7-9 and TRBJ2-3; a possible D gene is TRBD2 (7 bases). V was trimmed by 6 bases and J by 5 bases, leaving 15 bases between them. The V gene's germline CDR1 is SEHNR and CDR2 FQNEAQ (reference sequence). The CDR3 runs 14 residues. The CDR3 protein is CASSEHGGQDTQYF. The CDR3, as DNA: TGTGCCAGCAGTGAGCACGGGGGGCAAGATACGCAGTATTTT. The whole variable domain, remainder taken from reference TRBV7-9 and TRBJ2-3, is DTGVSQNPRHKITKRGQNVTFRCDPISEHNRLYWYRQTLGQGPEFLTYFQNEAQLEKSRLLSDRFSAERPKGSFSTLEIQRTEQGDSAMYLCASSEHGGQDTQYFGPGTRLTVL.

This sequence joins TRBV7-9 and TRBJ1-1, with D perhaps matching TRBD1 (5 bases). V was cut by 6 bases and J by 4 bases, with 15 bases left in between. Germline-derived CDR1 and CDR2 are SEHNR and FQNEAQ (reference sequence). The CDR3 loop spans 14 amino acids. The CDR3 region has the DNA TGTGCCAGCAGGGCATTGGGGGGTTTCACTGAAGCTTTCTTT. Protein sequence: CASRALGGFTEAFF. The complete variable domain, with remaining parts taken from reference TRBV7-9 and TRBJ1-1, reads DTGVSQNPRHKITKRGQNVTFRCDPISEHNRLYWYRQTLGQGPEFLTYFQNEAQLEKSRLLSDRFSAERPKGSFSTLEIQRTEQGDSAMYLCASRALGGFTEAFFGQGTRLTVV.

This clonotype has just a few counts. The chain couples TRBV24-1 to TRBJ1-6; D call uncertain. This CDR3 comprises 11 residues. Germline V gene data show CDR1 as KGHDR and CDR2 as SFDVKD. The V end lost 7 bases, the J end lost 13 bases, and 10 bases lay between the germline ends. The CDR3 DNA follows: TGTGCCACCAGCGTCAGTGCCCCCCTCCACTTT. It codes for CATSVSAPLHF.

This clonotype was seen only a few times. The chain has TRBV6-2 or TRBV6-3 and TRBJ2-2; D call uncertain. V lost 6 bases and J lost 0, with 8 bases in between. CDR3 length: 14 residues. Germline V gene data show CDR1 as MNHEY and CDR2 as SVGEGT. The CDR3: CASSRFANTGELFF. CDR3 bases: TGTGCCAGCAGCAGGTTCGCGAACACCGGGGAGCTGTTTTTT.

This sequence joins TRBV27 and TRBJ1-6, with TRBD1 matching over 7 bases. The length of the CDR3 is 16 residues. J was trimmed by 7 bases and V by 0 bases; bases with no gene match: 6. Germline V lookup: CDR1 MNHEY, CDR2 SMNVEV (reference sequence). The CDR3 reads CASSLSTGVLNSPLHF. CDR3 coding DNA: TGTGCCAGCAGTTTATCCACAGGGGTACTAAATTCACCCCTCCACTTT.

The rearrangement joins TRBV2 to TRBJ2-5; maybe TRBD1 (5 bases). From germline, CDR1 is SNHLY and CDR2 FYNNEI. This CDR3 has 13 residues. The V end was cut by 6 bases, the J end by 2 bases, with 10 bases between. DNA of the CDR3: TGTGCCAGCAGACAGGCGGATCAAGAGACCCAGTACTTC. The encoded protein is CASRQADQETQYF.

The chain links TRBV20-1 to TRBJ2-1, with 8 bases matching TRBD1. The V segment lost 3 bases and the J segment 8 bases; nucleotides outside the gene matches: 12. Per the germline V gene, CDR1 is DFQATT and CDR2 is SNEGSKA (reference sequence). The CDR3 covers 15 residues. As DNA, the CDR3 is TGCAGTGCTAGGCGGCAGGGGGCGCCAGGGCATGAGCAGTTCTTC. Protein product: CSARRQGAPGHEQFF.

Only a few counts were recorded for this clonotype. This chain uses TRBV7-9 with TRBJ2-5; 7 bases fit TRBD1. J was trimmed by 5 bases and V by 3 bases; bases with no gene match: 6. The CDR3 is 14 residues long. Germline V gene data show CDR1 as SEHNR and CDR2 as FQNEAQ (reference sequence). The CDR3 coding sequence is TGTGCCAGCAGCTTTCGACAGGGATTGGAGACCCAGTACTTC. Translated: CASSFRQGLETQYF.

This chain connects TRBV6-2 or TRBV6-3 to TRBJ2-2; 8 bases line up with TRBD2. The germline V gene has CDR1 MNHEY and CDR2 SVGEGT. Trimming took 6 bases from V and 3 from J; bases not matched to a gene: 12. The CDR3 contains 17 residues. CDR3 region: CASSSLPRGGYTGELFF. DNA of the CDR3: TGTGCCAGCAGCTCACTCCCTCGCGGGGGGTACACCGGGGAGCTGTTTTTT.

The CDR3 DNA is TGTGCCAGCAGTCCTACCCCCCGGATGTCAGGGGAGACTGAAGCTTTCTTT. Protein: CASSPTPRMSGETEAFF. This sequence joins TRBV12-3 or TRBV12-4 and TRBJ1-1, with a weak D call TRBD1 (6 bases). V was clipped by 5 bases and J by 5 bases, with 24 bases between them. The CDR3 is made up of 17 amino acids.

This clonotype turned up a few times. The V gene is TRBV12-3 or TRBV12-4, the J gene TRBJ1-5; weak D call: TRBD1 (6 bases). This CDR3 has 14 amino acids. V was clipped by 6 bases and J by 6 bases, with 15 bases between them. The CDR3 sequence: CASRITGLGQPQHF. The CDR3 DNA reads as TGTGCCAGCAGGATTACAGGGCTCGGTCAGCCCCAGCATTTT.

This clonotype was seen a handful of times. The V call is TRBV20-1, the J call TRBJ2-2; 9 bases fit TRBD1. Germline V gives CDR1 DFQATT, CDR2 SNEGSKA (reference sequence). CDR3 length: 16 residues. V shed 4 bases and J 5 bases; nucleotides not matched to a gene: 11. CDR3 loop: CSATQPDRGGTGELFF. The CDR3 DNA follows: TGCAGTGCTACCCAACCCGACAGGGGGGGGACCGGGGAGCTGTTTTTT.

This chain uses TRBV4-3 with TRBJ1-1, with D maybe TRBD1 (5 bases). V was pared by 1 base and J by 1 base, with 10 bases between. The CDR3 loop spans 15 amino acids. In germline, CDR1 is LGHNA, CDR2 YSLEER. The CDR3 sequence: CASSQGPGTNTEAFF. The CDR3 nucleotides are TGCGCCAGCAGCCAAGGTCCAGGGACGAACACTGAAGCTTTCTTT.

The gene calls are TRBV11-2 and TRBJ2-2; 7 bases match TRBD1. This CDR3 comprises 17 residues. The J segment lost 1 base and the V segment lost 1 base, leaving 6 bases of the junction unmatched. Germline values: CDR1 SGHAT, CDR2 FQNNGV. CDR3 region: CASSLGWQGVNTGELFF. The CDR3 DNA sequence: TGTGCCAGCAGCTTAGGCTGGCAGGGGGTGAACACCGGGGAGCTGTTTTTT.

The chain joins TRBV7-3 to TRBJ2-1, with D hard to call. V gave up 2 bases and J gave up 8 bases, with 13 bases separating them. Germline V gene lookup returns CDR1 SGHTA and CDR2 FQGTGA. CDR3 size: 14 residues. The CDR3 coding sequence is TGTGCCAGCAGCTTAGGGCTGGCCCACCATGAGCAGTTCTTC. The encoded protein is CASSLGLAHHEQFF.

The chain is built from TRBV7-8 and TRBJ1-2, with D possibly TRBD1 on 5 matching bases. The V gene's germline CDR1 is SGHVS and CDR2 FQNEAQ. V was clipped by 5 bases and J by 3 bases, with 13 bases between them. The CDR3 has 14 residues. CDR3 region: CASSPTGDHYGYTF. The CDR3 DNA is TGTGCCAGCAGCCCCACGGGGGACCACTATGGCTACACCTTC.

A few counts support this clonotype. The chain uses TRBV7-2 and TRBJ1-1, with D unclear. CDR1 is SGHTA, CDR2 FQGNSA, per germline. Trimming took off 3 bases at V and 1 base at J, with 12 bases between the two ends. The CDR3 consists of 15 residues. CDR3 loop: CASSFGPLGNTEAFF. Here the CDR3 DNA reads TGTGCCAGCAGCTTTGGACCCCTGGGGAACACTGAAGCTTTCTTT.

V gene TRBV11-2 combines with J gene TRBJ2-5; D uncertain. Germline-derived CDR1 and CDR2 are SGHAT and FQNNGV. Trimming shortened V by 5 bases and J by 0 bases, and 13 bases separated the two germline ends. The CDR3 is 15 amino acids. The DNA for the CDR3 is TGTGCCAGCAGCCTCGCGGAAGCGTACCAAGAGACCCAGTACTTC. Translating it yields CASSLAEAYQETQYF.

This CDR3 is CASSSNRGANYGYTF. CDR3 sequence (DNA): TGTGCCAGCAGCTCAAACAGGGGAGCTAACTATGGCTACACCTTC. The chain couples TRBV11-2 to TRBJ1-2; 7 nucleotides line up with TRBD1. Germline assignment: CDR1 SGHAT and CDR2 FQNNGV. CDR3 length: 15 residues. The trim removed 4 bases at V and 0 bases at J, leaving 5 bases unmatched.

The chain recombines TRBV7-3 with TRBJ2-3, with TRBD1 identical over 7 bases. The germline V gene has CDR1 SGHTA and CDR2 FQGTGA. The CDR3 loop spans 15 amino acids. Germline trimming cut 3 bases from V and 3 bases from J; bases unmatched to any gene: 6. The CDR3 here is CASSFVQGKTDTQYF. CDR3 in DNA: TGTGCCAGCAGCTTCGTACAGGGGAAGACAGATACGCAGTATTTT. Using reference TRBV7-3 and TRBJ2-3 for the parts outside the CDR3, the full variable domain is GAGVSQTPSNKVTEKGKYVELRCDPISGHTALYWYRQSLGQGPEFLIYFQGTGAADDSGLPNDRFFAVRPEGSVSTLKIQRTERGDSAVYLCASSFVQGKTDTQYFGPGTRLTVL.

The V call is TRBV25-1, the J call TRBJ1-1; no definite D call. CDR1 MGHDK and CDR2 SYGVNS come from the germline V gene. The CDR3 contains 15 residues. The V and J ends lost 0 bases and 1 base respectively, with 9 bases between them. CDR3 in DNA: TGTGCCAGCAGTGAATATGATAAGGGGAACACTGAAGCTTTCTTT. Translating gives CASSEYDKGNTEAFF. The full variable domain, its missing parts supplied by reference TRBV25-1 and TRBJ1-1, is EADIYQTPRYLVIGTGKKITLECSQTMGHDKMYWYQQDPGMELHLIHYSYGVNSTEKGDLSSESTVSRIRTEHFPLTLESARPSHTSQYLCASSEYDKGNTEAFFGQGTRLTVV.

The CDR3, as DNA: TGTGCCAGCAGCCGGGGACTAGCGGGGGGCAGACAAGAGACCCAGTACTTC. This gives the protein CASSRGLAGGRQETQYF. V usage is TRBV5-8 and J usage is TRBJ2-5; TRBD2 aligns across 15 bases. In germline, CDR1 is SGHTS, CDR2 YDEGEE. This CDR3 contains 17 residues. The J segment lost 2 bases and the V segment lost 4 bases, leaving 6 bases of the junction unmatched.

This clonotype showed up just a few times. This chain uses TRBV2 with TRBJ2-3, with D perhaps being TRBD1 or TRBD2 (5 bases each). The V end was cut by 6 bases, the J end by 4 bases, with 11 bases between. Germline CDR1 is SNHLY and CDR2 is FYNNEI. The CDR3 runs to 13 residues. CDR3 amino acids: CASSGDQADTQYF. The CDR3 DNA follows: TGTGCCAGCAGCGGGGACCAAGCAGATACGCAGTATTTT. Drawing the rest from reference TRBV2 and TRBJ2-3, the complete variable domain is EPEVTQTPSHQVTQMGQEVILRCVPISNHLYFYWYRQILGQKVEFLVSFYNNEISEKSEIFDDQFSVERPDGSNFTLKIRSTKLEDSAMYFCASSGDQADTQYFGPGTRLTVL.

The CDR3 region has the DNA TGTGCCAGCAGTTTACGCCAGGGCAATGAAGCTTTCTTT. Protein product: CASSLRQGNEAFF. The chain recombines TRBV12-3 or TRBV12-4 with TRBJ1-1, with D perhaps matching TRBD1 (5 bases). V shed 2 bases and J shed 7 bases, with 11 bases lying between them. The CDR3 runs 13 residues.

The table lists this clonotype with a few counts. The V gene is TRBV11-2, the J gene TRBJ2-1; D might be TRBD2 (6 bases). CDR3 size: 17 residues. Trimming left V 3 bases short and J 6 bases short, with 21 bases between. Germline V gene sequence: CDR1 SGHAT, CDR2 FQNNGV. CDR3 amino acids: CASSLFPPGPAGNEQFF. The CDR3 DNA is TGTGCCAGCAGCTTGTTTCCCCCGGGACCAGCGGGCAATGAGCAGTTCTTC.